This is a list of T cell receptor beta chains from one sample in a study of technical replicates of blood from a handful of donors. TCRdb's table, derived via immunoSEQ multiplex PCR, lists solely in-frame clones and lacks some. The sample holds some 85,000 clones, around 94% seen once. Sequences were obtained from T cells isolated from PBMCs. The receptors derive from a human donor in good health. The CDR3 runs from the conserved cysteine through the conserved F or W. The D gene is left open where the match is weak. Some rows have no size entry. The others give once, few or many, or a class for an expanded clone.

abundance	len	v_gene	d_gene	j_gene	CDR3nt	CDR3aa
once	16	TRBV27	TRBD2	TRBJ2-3	TGTGCCAGCAGTTTCACGACTAGCAGGAGAACAGATACGCAGTATTTT	CASSFTTSRRTDTQYF
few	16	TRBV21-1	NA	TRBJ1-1	TGTGCCAGCAGCAAAGGACAGGGGGCGTTGAACACTGAAGCTTTCTTT	CASSKGQGALNTEAFF
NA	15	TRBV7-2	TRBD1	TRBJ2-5	TGTGCCAGCAGCCGGGACAGGGTGGGTCAAGAGACCCAGTACTTC	CASSRDRVGQETQYF
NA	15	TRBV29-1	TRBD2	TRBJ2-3	TGCAGCGTTGCGGAACTAGCGGCTAGCACAGATACGCAGTATTTT	CSVAELAASTDTQYF
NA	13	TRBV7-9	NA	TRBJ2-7	TGTGCCAGCAGCGAACATGCCGGGGACGAGCAGTACTTC	CASSEHAGDEQYF
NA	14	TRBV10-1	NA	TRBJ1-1	TGCGCCAGCAGCAAGGACGGGGGGAACACTGAAGCTTTCTTT	CASSKDGGNTEAFF
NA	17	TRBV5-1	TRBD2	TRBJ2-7	TGCGCCAGCAGCCCGGAACCCCTAGCGGGAGGTTACTACGAGCAGTACTTC	CASSPEPLAGGYYEQYF
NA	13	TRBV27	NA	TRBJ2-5	TGTGCCAGCAGTTTCGGCAGGGGAGAGACCCAGTACTTC	CASSFGRGETQYF
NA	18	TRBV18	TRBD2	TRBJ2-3	TGTGCCAGCTCACCATTGGTAGCGGGAGCGAGCGGCACAGATACGCAGTATTTT	CASSPLVAGASGTDTQYF
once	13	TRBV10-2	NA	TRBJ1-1	TGCGCCAGCGCGACAGGCAGAAAAACTGAAGCTTTCTTT	CASATGRKTEAFF
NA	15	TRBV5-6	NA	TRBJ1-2	TGTGCCAGCACCACCTGGGAGGTAGGTGGCTATGGCTACACCTTC	CASTTWEVGGYGYTF
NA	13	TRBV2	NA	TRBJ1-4	TGTGCCAGCAGTCGGGACTATAATGAAAAACTGTTTTTT	CASSRDYNEKLFF
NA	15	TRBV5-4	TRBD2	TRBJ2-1	TGTGCCAGCAGCTCTACTAGCGGGAGGGGAGGTGAGCAGTTCTTC	CASSSTSGRGGEQFF
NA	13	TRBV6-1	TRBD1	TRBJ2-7	TGTGCCAGCAGCCTGGACAGGGGCTACGAGCAGTACTTC	CASSLDRGYEQYF
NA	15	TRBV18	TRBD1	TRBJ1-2	TGTGCCAGCTCAGTTCAAGGACAGGGAGTCTATGGCTACACCTTC	CASSVQGQGVYGYTF
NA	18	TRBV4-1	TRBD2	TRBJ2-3	TGCGCCAGCAGCCAAGAGGGGACTAGCGGGGATAGCACAGATACGCAGTATTTT	CASSQEGTSGDSTDTQYF
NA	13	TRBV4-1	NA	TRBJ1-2	TGCGCCAGCAGCCAACGGGACTTTGATGGCTACACCTTC	CASSQRDFDGYTF
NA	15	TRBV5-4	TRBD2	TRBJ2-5	TGTGCCAGCAGCCTACAGCTAGCGGATGGGAAGACCCAGTACTTC	CASSLQLADGKTQYF
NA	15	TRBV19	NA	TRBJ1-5	TGTGCCAGTAGTATCAGGACAGTTAGCAATCAGCCCCAGCATTTT	CASSIRTVSNQPQHF
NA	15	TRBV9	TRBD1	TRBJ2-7	TGTGCCAGCAGCACCGCCGGGACAGCACCCTACGAGCAGTACTTC	CASSTAGTAPYEQYF
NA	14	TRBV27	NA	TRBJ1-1	TGTGCCAGCAGTTTATCGAGAGGTGGGAGTGAAGCTTTCTTT	CASSLSRGGSEAFF
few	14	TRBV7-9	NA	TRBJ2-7	TGTGCCAGCAGCCGCTTAGCGGCCTCCTACGAGCAGTACTTC	CASSRLAASYEQYF
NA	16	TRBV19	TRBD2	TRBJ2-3	TGTGCCAGTAAGGCCGGACTAGCGGGAACCACAGATACGCAGTATTTT	CASKAGLAGTTDTQYF
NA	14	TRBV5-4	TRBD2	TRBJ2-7	TGTGCCAGCAGAAGCGGGAGGTCCTCTTACGAGCAGTACTTC	CASRSGRSSYEQYF
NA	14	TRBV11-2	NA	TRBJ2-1	TGTGCCAGTCCCGTTACGGGAGCTAACAATGAGCAGTTCTTC	CASPVTGANNEQFF
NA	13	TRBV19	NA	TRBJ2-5	TGTGCCAGTAGTGTAACAAGGGGAGAGACCCAGTACTTC	CASSVTRGETQYF
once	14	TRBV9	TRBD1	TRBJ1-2	TGTGCCAGCAGCCCCTCGGGACAGGGGGTTGGCTACACCTTC	CASSPSGQGVGYTF
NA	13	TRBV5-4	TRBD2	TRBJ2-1	TGTGCCAGCAGCTTCTACCGCCGGGGGGGGCAGTTCTTC	CASSFYRRGGQFF
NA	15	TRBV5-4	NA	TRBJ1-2	TGTGCCAGCAGCCTGAGACAGGCAATCCTCTATGGCTACACCTTC	CASSLRQAILYGYTF
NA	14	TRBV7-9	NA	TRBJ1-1	TGTGCCAGCAGCCCAAGACAGACGAACACTGAAGCTTTCTTT	CASSPRQTNTEAFF
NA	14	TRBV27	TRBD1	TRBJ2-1	TGTGCCAGCAGTTATCAGGGGGCGCTCAGTGAGCAGTTCTTC	CASSYQGALSEQFF
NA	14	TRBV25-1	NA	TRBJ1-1	TGTGCCAGCAGTGAGACAGGCTTAAACACTGAAGCTTTCTTT	CASSETGLNTEAFF
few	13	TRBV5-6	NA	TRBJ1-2	TGTGCCAGCAGCTTGTTCAGGGGCTATGGCTACACCTTC	CASSLFRGYGYTF
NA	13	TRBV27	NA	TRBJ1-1	TGTGCCAGCAGTGAGGGCATGAACACTGAAGCTTTCTTT	CASSEGMNTEAFF
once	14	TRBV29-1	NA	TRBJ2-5	TGCAGCGTTGCTAGCGGAGGGGGTCTCGAGACCCAGTACTTC	CSVASGGGLETQYF
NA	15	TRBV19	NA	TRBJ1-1	TGTGCCAGTAGTTGGGCAGGGGACATGAACACTGAAGCTTTCTTT	CASSWAGDMNTEAFF
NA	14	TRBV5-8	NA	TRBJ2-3	TGTGCCAGCAGCTTAGGACAGACCACAGATACGCAGTATTTT	CASSLGQTTDTQYF
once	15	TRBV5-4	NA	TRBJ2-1	TGTGCCAGCAGCTTGTTGGCAGGGTCCTACAATGAGCAGTTCTTC	CASSLLAGSYNEQFF
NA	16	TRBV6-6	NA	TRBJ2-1	TGTGCCAGCAGTTCGGCGGAGGGCAGCTCCTACAATGAGCAGTTCTTC	CASSSAEGSSYNEQFF
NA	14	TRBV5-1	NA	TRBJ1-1	TGCGCCAGCAGCTTAGGCGAGGCGAACACTGAAGCTTTCTTT	CASSLGEANTEAFF
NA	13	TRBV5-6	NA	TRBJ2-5	TGTGCCAGCAGCCGCCGCGGTTTCGAGACCCAGTACTTC	CASSRRGFETQYF
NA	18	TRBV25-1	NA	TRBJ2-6	TGTGCCAGCAGTACTCCGGGACATTCGAACTCTGGGGCCAACGTCCTGACTTTC	CASSTPGHSNSGANVLTF
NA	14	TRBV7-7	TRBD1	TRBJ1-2	TGTGCTAGCAGCCCTAAGACAGGGGGCGCAGGCTACACCTTC	CASSPKTGGAGYTF
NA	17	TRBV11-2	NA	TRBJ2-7	TGTGCCAGCAGCTTAGTTGGCTTCGGACAGAGAGACTACGAGCAGTACTTC	CASSLVGFGQRDYEQYF
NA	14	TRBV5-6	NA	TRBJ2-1	TGTGCCAGCAGCTTGGGCGGGATCTTCAATGAGCAGTTCTTC	CASSLGGIFNEQFF
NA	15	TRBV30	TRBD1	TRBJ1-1	TGTGCCTGGAGTGTAGACCCAGGGGGCTACACTGAAGCTTTCTTT	CAWSVDPGGYTEAFF
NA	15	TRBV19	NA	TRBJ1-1	TGTGCCAGTAGTATTTGGACGAGTCAGGGACAAGGAGCTTTCTTT	CASSIWTSQGQGAFF
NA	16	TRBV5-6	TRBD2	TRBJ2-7	TGTGCCAGCAGCCCGAGCCAACTAGCGGTCGCTTACGAGCAGTACTTC	CASSPSQLAVAYEQYF
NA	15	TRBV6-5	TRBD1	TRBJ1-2	TGTGCCAGCAGTTACACGAGGGGGCGAGGGTATGGCTACACCTTC	CASSYTRGRGYGYTF
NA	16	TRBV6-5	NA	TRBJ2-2	TGTGCCAGCAGTTACCTGTCAGGTTGGAACACCGGGGAGCTGTTTTTT	CASSYLSGWNTGELFF
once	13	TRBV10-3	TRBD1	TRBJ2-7	TGTGCCATCAGTGCCGACAGGGTGGAGGAGCAGTACTTC	CAISADRVEEQYF
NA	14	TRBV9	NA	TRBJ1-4	TGTGCCAGCAGCGCGGGACTGACAAATGAAAAACTGTTTTTT	CASSAGLTNEKLFF
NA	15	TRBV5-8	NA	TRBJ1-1	TGTGCCAGCAGCACCTGGCGGGGGCGGGACACTGAAGCTTTCTTT	CASSTWRGRDTEAFF
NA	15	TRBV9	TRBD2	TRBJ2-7	TGTGCCAGCAGCGTAGGGGGGACGGGACTATCCGAGCAGTACTTC	CASSVGGTGLSEQYF
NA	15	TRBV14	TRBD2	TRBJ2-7	TGTGCCAGCAGCCCCTTGACTAGCGGAGCCTACGAGCAGTACTTC	CASSPLTSGAYEQYF
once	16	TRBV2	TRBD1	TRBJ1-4	TGTGCCAGCAGTATAGGACAGGGATTAACTAATGAAAAACTGTTTTTT	CASSIGQGLTNEKLFF
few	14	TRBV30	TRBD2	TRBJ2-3	TGTGCCTGGAGTGGGACTAGCGGCACAGATACGCAGTATTTT	CAWSGTSGTDTQYF
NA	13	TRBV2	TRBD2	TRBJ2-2	TGTGCCAGCACTGCGCGGGGGACCGGGGAGCTGTTTTTT	CASTARGTGELFF